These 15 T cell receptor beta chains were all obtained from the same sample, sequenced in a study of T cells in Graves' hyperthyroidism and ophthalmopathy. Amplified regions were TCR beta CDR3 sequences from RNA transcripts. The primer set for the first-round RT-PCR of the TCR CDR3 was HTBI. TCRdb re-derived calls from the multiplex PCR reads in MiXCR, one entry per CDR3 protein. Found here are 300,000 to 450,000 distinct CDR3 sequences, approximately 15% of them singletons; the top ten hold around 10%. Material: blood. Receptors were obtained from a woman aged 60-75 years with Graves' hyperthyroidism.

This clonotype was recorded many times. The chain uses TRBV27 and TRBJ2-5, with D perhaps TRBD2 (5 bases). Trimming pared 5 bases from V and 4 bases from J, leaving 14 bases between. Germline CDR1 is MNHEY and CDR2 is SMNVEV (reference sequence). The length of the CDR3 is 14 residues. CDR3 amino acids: CASSPTPAGETQYF. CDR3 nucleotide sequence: TGTGCCAGCAGTCCGACCCCGGCGGGAGAGACCCAGTACTTC.

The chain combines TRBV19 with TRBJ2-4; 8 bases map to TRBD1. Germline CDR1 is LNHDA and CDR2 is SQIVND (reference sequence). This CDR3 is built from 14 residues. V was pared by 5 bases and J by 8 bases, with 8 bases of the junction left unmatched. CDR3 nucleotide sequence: TGTGCCAGTAGTTCCCAGGGGGCTGGGGACATTCAGTACTTC. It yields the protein CASSSQGAGDIQYF.

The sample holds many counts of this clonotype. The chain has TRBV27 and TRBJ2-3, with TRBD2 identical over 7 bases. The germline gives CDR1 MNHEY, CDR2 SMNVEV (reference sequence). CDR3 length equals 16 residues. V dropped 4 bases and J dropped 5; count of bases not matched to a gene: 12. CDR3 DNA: TGTGCCAGCAGTTCCACCCCGGGGACTAAGGAAGATACGCAGTATTTT. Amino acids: CASSSTPGTKEDTQYF.

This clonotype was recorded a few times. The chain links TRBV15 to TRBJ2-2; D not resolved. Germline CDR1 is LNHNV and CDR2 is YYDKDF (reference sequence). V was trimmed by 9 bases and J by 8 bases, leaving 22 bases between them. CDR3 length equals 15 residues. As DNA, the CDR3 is TGTGCCACACGTTCGGGTGGGCAGACGGCTGGGGAGCTGTTTTTT. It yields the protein CATRSGGQTAGELFF. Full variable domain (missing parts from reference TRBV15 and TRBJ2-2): DAMVIQNPRYQVTQFGKPVTLSCSQTLNHNVMYWYQQKSSQAPKLLFHYYDKDFNNEADTPDNFQSRRPNTSFCFLDIRSPGLGDTAMYLCATRSGGQTAGELFFGEGSRLTVL.

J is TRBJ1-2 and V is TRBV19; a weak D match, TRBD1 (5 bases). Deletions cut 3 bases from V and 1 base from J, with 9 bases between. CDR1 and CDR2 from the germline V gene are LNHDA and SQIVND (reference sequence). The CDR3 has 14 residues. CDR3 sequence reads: CASSIPGFNYGYTF. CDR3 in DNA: TGTGCCAGTAGTATCCCAGGGTTTAACTATGGCTACACCTTC. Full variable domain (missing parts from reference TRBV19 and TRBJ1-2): DGGITQSPKYLFRKEGQNVTLSCEQNLNHDAMYWYRQDPGQGLRLIYYSQIVNDFQKGDIAEGYSVSREKKESFPLTVTSAQKNPTAFYLCASSIPGFNYGYTFGSGTRLTVV.

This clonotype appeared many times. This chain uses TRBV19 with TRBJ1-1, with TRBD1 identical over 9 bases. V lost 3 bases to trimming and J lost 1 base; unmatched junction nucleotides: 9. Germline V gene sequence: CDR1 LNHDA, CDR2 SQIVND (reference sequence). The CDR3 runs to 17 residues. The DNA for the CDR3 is TGTGCCAGTAGTATTCCGCGGGACAGGGCCACGAACACTGAAGCTTTCTTT. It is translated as CASSIPRDRATNTEAFF.

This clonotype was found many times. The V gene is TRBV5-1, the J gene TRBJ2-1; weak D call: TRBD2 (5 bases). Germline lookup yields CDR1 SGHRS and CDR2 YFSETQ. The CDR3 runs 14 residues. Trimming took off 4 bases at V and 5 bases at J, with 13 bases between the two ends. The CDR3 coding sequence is TGCGCCAGCAGCATGGACTCCGCGAACAATGAGCAGTTCTTC. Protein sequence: CASSMDSANNEQFF.

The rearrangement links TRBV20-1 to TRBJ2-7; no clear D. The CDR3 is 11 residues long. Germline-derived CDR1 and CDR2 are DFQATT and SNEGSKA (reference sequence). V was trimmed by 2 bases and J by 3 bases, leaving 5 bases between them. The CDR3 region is CSARQNYEQYF. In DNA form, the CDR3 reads TGCAGTGCTAGACAAAACTACGAGCAGTACTTC.

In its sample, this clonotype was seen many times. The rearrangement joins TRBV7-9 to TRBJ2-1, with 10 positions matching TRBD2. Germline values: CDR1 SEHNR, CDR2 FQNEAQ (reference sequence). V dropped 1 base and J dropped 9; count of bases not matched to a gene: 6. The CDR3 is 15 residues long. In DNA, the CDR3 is TGTGCCAGCAGCTTAGGCGGGCTAGCGGGAGTTGAGCAGTTCTTC. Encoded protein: CASSLGGLAGVEQFF.

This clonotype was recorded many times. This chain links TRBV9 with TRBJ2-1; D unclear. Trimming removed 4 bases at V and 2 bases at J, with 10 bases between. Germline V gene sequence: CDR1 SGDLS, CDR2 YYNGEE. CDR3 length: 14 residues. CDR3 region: CASSPGATYNEQFF. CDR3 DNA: TGTGCCAGCAGCCCCGGAGCGACCTACAATGAGCAGTTCTTC.

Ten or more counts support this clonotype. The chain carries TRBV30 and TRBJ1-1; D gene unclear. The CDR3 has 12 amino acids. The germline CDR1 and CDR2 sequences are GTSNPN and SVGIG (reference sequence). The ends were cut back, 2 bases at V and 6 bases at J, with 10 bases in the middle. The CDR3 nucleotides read TGTGCCTGGAGTCGGGTGGGCGCTGAAGCTTTCTTT. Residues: CAWSRVGAEAFF.

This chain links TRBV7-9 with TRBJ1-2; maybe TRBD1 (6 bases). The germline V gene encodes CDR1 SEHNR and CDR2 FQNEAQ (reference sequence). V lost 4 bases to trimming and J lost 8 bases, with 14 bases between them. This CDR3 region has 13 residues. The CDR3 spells CASSYAGAGGYTF. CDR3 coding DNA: TGTGCCAGCAGCTACGCGGGGGCTGGCGGCTACACCTTC.

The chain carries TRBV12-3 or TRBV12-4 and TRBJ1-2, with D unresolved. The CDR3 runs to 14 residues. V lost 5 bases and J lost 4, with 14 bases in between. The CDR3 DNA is TGTGCCAGCAGTAAGACACTTTCGGCCTATGGCTACACCTTC. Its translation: CASSKTLSAYGYTF.

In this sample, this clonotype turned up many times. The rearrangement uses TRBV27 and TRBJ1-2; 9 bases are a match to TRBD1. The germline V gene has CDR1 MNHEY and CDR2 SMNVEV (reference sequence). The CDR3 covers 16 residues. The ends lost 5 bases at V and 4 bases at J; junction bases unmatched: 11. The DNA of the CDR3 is TGTGCCAGCAGTAGAACAGGGGGCGCGATTGCCTATGGCTACACCTTC. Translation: CASSRTGGAIAYGYTF.

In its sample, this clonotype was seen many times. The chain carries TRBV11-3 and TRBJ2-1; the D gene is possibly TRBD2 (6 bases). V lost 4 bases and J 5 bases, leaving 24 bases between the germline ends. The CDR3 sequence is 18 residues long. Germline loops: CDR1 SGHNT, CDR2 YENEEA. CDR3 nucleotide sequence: TGTGCCAGCAGCTCCCCCCGGGAGAACTATTCGATCCACAATGAGCAGTTCTTC. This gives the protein CASSSPRENYSIHNEQFF.